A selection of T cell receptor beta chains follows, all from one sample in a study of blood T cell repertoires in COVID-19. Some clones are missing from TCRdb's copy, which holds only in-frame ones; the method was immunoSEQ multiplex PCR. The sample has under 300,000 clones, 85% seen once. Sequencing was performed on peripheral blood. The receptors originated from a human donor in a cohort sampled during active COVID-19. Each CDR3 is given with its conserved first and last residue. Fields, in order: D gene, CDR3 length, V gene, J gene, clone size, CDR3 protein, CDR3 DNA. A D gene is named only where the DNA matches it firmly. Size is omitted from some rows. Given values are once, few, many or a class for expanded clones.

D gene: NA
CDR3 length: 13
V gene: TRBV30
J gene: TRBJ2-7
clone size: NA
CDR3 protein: CALTKSQNYEQYF
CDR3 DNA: TGTGCCTTGACTAAGTCCCAAAACTACGAGCAGTACTTC

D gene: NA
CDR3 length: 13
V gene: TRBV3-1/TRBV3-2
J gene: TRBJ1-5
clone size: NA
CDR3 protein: CASSLALDQPQHF
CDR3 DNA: TGTGCCAGCAGCCTGGCCCTGGATCAGCCCCAGCATTTT

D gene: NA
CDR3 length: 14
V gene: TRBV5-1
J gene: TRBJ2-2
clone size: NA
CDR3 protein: CASSLDQITGELFF
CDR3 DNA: TGCGCCAGCAGCTTGGATCAAATCACCGGGGAGCTGTTTTTT

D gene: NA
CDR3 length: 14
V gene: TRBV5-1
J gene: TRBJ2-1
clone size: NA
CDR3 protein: CASRISDSYNEQFF
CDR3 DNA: TGCGCCAGCAGAATTAGCGACTCCTACAATGAGCAGTTCTTC

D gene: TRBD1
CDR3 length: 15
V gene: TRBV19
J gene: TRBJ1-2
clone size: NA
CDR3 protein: CASSIDGTGNYGYTF
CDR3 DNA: TGTGCCAGTAGTATAGACGGGACAGGGAACTATGGCTACACCTTC

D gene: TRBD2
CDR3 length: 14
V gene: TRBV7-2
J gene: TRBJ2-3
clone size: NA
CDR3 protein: CASSLSGATDTQYF
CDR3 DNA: TGTGCCAGCAGCTTGAGCGGGGCCACAGATACGCAGTATTTT

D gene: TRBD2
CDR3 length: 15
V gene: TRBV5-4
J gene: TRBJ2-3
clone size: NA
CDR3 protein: CASSLSGRGTDTQYF
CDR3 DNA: TGTGCCAGCAGCCTTAGCGGGAGAGGGACAGATACGCAGTATTTT

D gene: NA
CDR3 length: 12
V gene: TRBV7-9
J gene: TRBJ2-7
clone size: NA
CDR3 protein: CASAGPNTEQYF
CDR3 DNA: TGTGCCAGCGCGGGACCAAATACCGAGCAGTACTTC

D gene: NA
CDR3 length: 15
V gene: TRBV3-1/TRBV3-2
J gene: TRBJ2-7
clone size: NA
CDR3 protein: CASSQDPDGYSEQYF
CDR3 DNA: TGTGCCAGCAGCCAAGACCCCGACGGGTATAGCGAGCAGTACTTC

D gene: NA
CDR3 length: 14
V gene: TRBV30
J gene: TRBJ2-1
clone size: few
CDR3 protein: CAVVGGGPGNEQFF
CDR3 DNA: TGTGCCGTAGTTGGGGGAGGCCCAGGGAATGAGCAGTTCTTC

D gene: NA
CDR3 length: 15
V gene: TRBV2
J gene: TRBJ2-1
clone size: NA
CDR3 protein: CASKHGLSSYNEQFF
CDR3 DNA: TGTGCCAGCAAGCATGGTCTAAGCTCCTACAATGAGCAGTTCTTC

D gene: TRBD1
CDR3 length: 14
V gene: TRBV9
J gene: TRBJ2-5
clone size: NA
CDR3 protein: CASSTGTGVGTQYF
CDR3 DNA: TGTGCCAGCAGCACCGGGACAGGGGTGGGGACCCAGTACTTC

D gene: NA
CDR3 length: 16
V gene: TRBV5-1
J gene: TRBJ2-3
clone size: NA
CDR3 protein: CASSLDFKGVTDTQYF
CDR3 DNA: TGCGCCAGCAGCTTGGATTTCAAGGGGGTCACAGATACGCAGTATTTT

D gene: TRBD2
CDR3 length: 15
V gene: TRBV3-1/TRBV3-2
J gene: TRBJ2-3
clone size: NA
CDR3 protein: CASSQVAGVGDTQYF
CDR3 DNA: TGTGCCAGCAGCCAAGTAGCGGGAGTCGGGGATACGCAGTATTTT

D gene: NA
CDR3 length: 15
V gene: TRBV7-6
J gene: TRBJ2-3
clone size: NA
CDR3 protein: CASSLSRAQGGTQYF
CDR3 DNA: TGTGCCAGCAGCTTGTCCAGGGCCCAGGGCGGTACGCAGTATTTT

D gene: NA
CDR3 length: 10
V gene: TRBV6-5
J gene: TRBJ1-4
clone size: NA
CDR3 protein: CASRDTGLFF
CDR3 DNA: TGTGCCAGCAGGGACACAGGACTGTTTTTT

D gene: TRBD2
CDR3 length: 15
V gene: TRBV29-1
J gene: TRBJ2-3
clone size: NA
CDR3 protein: CSGSMGLAGRDTQYF
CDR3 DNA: TGCAGCGGTTCTATGGGACTAGCGGGGAGGGATACGCAGTATTTT

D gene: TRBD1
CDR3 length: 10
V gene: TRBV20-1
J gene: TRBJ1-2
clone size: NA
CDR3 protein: CSASGQGEEF
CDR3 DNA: TGCAGTGCTAGTGGACAGGGAGAGGAGTTC

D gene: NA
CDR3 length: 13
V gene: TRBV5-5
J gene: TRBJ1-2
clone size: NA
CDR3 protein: CASSNQGGVSYTF
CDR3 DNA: TGTGCCAGCAGCAACCAAGGAGGAGTGTCCTACACCTTC

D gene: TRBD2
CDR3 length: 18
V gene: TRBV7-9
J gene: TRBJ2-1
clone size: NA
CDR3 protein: CASSFPDHSGTSYNEQFF
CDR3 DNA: TGTGCCAGCAGCTTTCCAGATCATAGCGGGACCTCCTACAATGAGCAGTTCTTC

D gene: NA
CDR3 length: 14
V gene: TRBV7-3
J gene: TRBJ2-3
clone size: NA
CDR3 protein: CASSLTPIANTQYF
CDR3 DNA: TGTGCCAGCAGCTTAACACCGATAGCGAATACGCAGTATTTT

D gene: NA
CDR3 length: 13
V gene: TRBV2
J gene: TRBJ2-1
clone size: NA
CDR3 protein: CASTPWTTGEQFF
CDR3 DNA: TGTGCCAGCACACCGTGGACTACCGGAGAGCAGTTCTTC

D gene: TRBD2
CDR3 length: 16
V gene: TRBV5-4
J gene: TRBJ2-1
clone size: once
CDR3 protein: CASTPRTSGAYNEQFF
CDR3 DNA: TGTGCCAGCACCCCCCGGACTAGCGGGGCTTACAATGAGCAGTTCTTC

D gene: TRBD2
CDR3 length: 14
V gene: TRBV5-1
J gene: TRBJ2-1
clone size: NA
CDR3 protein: CASSSGTNNNEQFF
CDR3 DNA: TGCGCCAGCAGCTCCGGGACTAACAACAATGAGCAGTTCTTC

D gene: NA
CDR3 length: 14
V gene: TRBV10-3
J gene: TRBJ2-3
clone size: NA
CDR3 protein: CAISDIRGTDTQYF
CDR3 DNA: TGTGCCATCAGTGACATCCGGGGCACAGATACGCAGTATTTT

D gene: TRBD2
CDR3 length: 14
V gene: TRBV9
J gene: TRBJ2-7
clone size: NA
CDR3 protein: CASSPAGDPYEQYF
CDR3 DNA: TGTGCCAGCAGTCCGGCGGGAGACCCCTACGAGCAGTACTTC

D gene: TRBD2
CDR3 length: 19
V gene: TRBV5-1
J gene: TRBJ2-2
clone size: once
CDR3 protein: CASSWRRGSRAPDTGELFF
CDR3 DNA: TGCGCCAGCAGCTGGCGGCGGGGGTCCCGAGCCCCGGACACCGGGGAGCTGTTTTTT

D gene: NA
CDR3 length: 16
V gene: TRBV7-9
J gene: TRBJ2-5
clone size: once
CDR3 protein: CASSPIKRGIMETQYF
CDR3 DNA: TGTGCCAGCAGCCCAATTAAAAGGGGGATTATGGAGACCCAGTACTTC

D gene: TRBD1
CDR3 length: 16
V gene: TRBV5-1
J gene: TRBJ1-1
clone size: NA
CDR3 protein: CASSPQGALVNTEAFF
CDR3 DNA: TGCGCCAGCAGCCCTCAGGGGGCTTTGGTGAACACTGAAGCTTTCTTT

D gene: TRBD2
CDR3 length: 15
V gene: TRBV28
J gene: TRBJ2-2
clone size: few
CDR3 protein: CASNGFREGTGELFF
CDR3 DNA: TGTGCCAGCAACGGTTTCCGGGAGGGCACCGGGGAGCTGTTTTTT

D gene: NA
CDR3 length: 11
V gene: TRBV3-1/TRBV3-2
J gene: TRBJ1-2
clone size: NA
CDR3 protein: CASSHQGPYTF
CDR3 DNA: TGTGCCAGCAGCCATCAGGGGCCCTACACCTTC

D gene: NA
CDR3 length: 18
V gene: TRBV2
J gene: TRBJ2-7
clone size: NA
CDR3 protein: CARSYGVSEGEGRYEQYF
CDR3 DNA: TGTGCCAGGTCTTATGGGGTTAGCGAGGGGGAGGGCAGATACGAGCAGTACTTC

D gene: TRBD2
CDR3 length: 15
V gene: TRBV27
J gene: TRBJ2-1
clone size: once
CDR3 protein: CASSWEGLSYNEQFF
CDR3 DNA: TGTGCCAGCAGTTGGGAGGGCCTCTCCTACAATGAGCAGTTCTTC

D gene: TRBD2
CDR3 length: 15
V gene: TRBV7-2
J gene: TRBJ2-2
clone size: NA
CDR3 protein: CASSPWTRKAGELFF
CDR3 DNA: TGTGCCAGCAGCCCCTGGACTAGAAAGGCCGGGGAGCTGTTTTTT

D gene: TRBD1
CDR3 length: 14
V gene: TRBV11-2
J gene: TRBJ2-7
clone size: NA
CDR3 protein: CASSFRDRLYGQYF
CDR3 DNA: TGTGCCAGCAGCTTCCGGGACAGGCTCTACGGGCAGTACTTC

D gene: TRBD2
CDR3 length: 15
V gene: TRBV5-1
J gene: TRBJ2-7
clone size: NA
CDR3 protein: CASSGGLAFSYEQYF
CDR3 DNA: TGCGCCAGCAGCGGTGGACTAGCGTTCTCCTACGAGCAGTACTTC

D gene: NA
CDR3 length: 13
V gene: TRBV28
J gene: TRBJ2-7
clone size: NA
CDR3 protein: CASYRGLGYEQYF
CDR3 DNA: TGTGCCAGTTACAGGGGACTTGGCTACGAGCAGTACTTC

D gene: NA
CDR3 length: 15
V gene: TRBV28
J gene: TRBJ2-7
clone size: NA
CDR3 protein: CASSLLGGPTNEQYF
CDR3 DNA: TGTGCCAGCAGTTTATTGGGGGGTCCAACTAACGAGCAGTACTTC

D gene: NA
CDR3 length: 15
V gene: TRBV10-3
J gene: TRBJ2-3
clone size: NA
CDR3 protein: CAISVGGPDTDTQYF
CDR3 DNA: TGTGCCATTAGTGTTGGAGGGCCCGACACAGATACGCAGTATTTT

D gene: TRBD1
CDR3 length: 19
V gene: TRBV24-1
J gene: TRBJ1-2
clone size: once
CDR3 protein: CATSDALRGTGGAYYGYTF
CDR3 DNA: TGTGCCACCAGTGATGCACTAAGGGGGACAGGGGGCGCGTACTATGGCTACACCTTC

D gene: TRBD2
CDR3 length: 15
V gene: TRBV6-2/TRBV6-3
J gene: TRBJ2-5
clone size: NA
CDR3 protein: CASSYEGLAFETQYF
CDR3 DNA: TGTGCCAGCAGTTATGAGGGACTAGCTTTTGAGACCCAGTACTTC

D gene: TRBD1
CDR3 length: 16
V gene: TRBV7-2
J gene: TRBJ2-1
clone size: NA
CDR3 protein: CASSSTSGTGYNEQFF
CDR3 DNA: TGTGCCAGCAGCTCGACTTCCGGGACAGGATACAATGAGCAGTTCTTC

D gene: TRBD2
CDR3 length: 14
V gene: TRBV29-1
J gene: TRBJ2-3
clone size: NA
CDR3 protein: CSVGLAGPTDTQYF
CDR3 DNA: TGCAGCGTTGGACTAGCGGGACCTACAGATACGCAGTATTTT

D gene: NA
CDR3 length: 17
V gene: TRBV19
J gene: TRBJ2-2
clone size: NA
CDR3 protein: CASSLEGAELNTGELFF
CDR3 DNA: TGTGCCAGTAGTTTGGAGGGTGCGGAACTCAACACCGGGGAGCTGTTTTTT

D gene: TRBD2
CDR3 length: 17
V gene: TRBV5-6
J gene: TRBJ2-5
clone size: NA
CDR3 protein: CASSLERLAGVGETQYF
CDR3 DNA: TGTGCCAGCAGCTTGGAGCGACTAGCGGGAGTGGGGGAGACCCAGTACTTC

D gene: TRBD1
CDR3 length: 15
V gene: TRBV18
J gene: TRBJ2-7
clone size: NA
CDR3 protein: CASSPSLGQGHEQYF
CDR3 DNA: TGTGCCAGCTCACCCTCCCTGGGACAGGGCCACGAGCAGTACTTC

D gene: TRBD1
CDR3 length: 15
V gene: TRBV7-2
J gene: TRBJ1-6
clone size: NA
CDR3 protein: CASSAETGGLSPLHF
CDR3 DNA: TGTGCCAGCAGCGCCGAGACAGGGGGTTTGTCACCCCTCCACTTT

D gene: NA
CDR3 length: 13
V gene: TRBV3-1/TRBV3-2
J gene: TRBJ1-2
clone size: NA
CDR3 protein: CASSLLGGYGYTF
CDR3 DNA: TGTGCCAGCAGTCTCCTGGGGGGATATGGCTACACCTTC

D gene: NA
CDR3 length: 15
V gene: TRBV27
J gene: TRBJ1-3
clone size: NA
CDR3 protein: CASSARVNTGNTIYF
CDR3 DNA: TGTGCCAGCAGTGCCAGGGTGAACACGGGAAACACCATATATTTT

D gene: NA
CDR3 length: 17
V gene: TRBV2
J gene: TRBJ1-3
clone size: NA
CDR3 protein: CASSETSGLISGNTIYF
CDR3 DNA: TGTGCCAGCAGTGAAACGAGCGGACTCATCTCTGGAAACACCATATATTTT

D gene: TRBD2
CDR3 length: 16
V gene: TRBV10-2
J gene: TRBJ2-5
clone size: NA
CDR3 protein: CASSESSLAGAETQYF
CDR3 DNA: TGCGCCAGCAGTGAGTCGTCACTAGCGGGAGCAGAGACCCAGTACTTC

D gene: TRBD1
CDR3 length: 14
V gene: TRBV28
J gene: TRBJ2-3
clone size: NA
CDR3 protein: CASSSTGTTDTQYF
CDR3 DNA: TGTGCCAGCAGTTCGACAGGGACCACAGATACGCAGTATTTT

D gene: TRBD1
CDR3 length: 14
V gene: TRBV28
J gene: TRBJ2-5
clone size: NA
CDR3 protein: CASSRGGGLETQYF
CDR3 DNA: TGTGCCAGCAGTCGAGGGGGCGGCTTAGAGACCCAGTACTTC

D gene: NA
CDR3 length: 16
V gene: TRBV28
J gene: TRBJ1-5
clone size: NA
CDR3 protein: CASSLMWQGIYQPQHF
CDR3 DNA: TGTGCCAGCAGTTTAATGTGGCAGGGGATATATCAGCCCCAGCATTTT